This entry describes one T cell receptor beta chain. Its antigen is still unknown. This CDR3 region has 14 residues. Per germline, CDR1 LNHDA and CDR2 SQIVND (reference sequence). Trimming took 8 bases from V and 2 from J, leaving 15 bases between them. These data belong to a study of Tregs in tolerant kidney transplant recipients. Study-wide background: Related graft donors supplied nonmyeloablative bone marrow transplants, and mixed chimerism was transient. Study-wide findings and caveats: Findings come from small patient numbers and require larger validation. For some patients, primers changed over time, blocking nucleotide-level comparison.

Clones were sequenced by immunoSEQ multiplex PCR, and TCRdb holds only the in-frame ones, with some missing. The sample lists roughly 66,000 clones, roughly 90% occurring once. The sample consisted of CD8+ T cells from blood, taken before the transplant. The clonotype comes from a human donor who received a combined kidney and bone marrow transplant. The chain employs TRBV19 and TRBJ1-1; tentative D call: TRBD1 (6 bases). CDR3 sequence (DNA): TGTGCCAGTGGCCGGGACATGTTAAACACTGAAGCTTTCTTT. Translated: CASGRDMLNTEAFF.